These T cell receptor beta chains were read from a single sample in a study of CD8+CD57+ T cells in acquired aplastic anemia. MiXCR, applied by TCRdb to the reads, yields one record per CDR3 protein. The table records about 20,000 distinct CDR3 sequences, roughly 40% of them present only once. Sequenced: CD8+CD57+ T cells sorted from PBMCs. These TCRs come from a human donor with aplastic anemia. CDR3s include the opening cysteine and the closing phenylalanine or tryptophan. The D gene is left open where the match is weak. A clone size is listed for some rows: how often the clone was seen (once, few, many), or a class if it is expanded.

TRBV12-3/TRBV12-4	TRBJ2-5	-	TRBD2	TGTGCCAGCAGTCCCCTAGCGGGGGGAGAGACCCAGTACTTC	CASSPLAGGETQYF
TRBV5-6	TRBJ1-1	-	-	TGTGCCAGCAGCTCCAGGGGAATCGGCACTGAAGCTTTCTTT	CASSSRGIGTEAFF
TRBV5-4	TRBJ2-7	-	-	TGTGCCAGCAGCTTGCGGAGGGGAGGTTCCTACGAGCAGTACTTC	CASSLRRGGSYEQYF
TRBV5-8	TRBJ2-7	-	-	TGTGCCAGCAGCTTCGGAGGGGAACGGAGCTCCTACGAGCAGTACTTC	CASSFGGERSSYEQYF
TRBV29-1	TRBJ2-7	medium-sized	-	TGCAGCGTTGAAGTATCGAGGGGCTACGAGCAGTACTTC	CSVEVSRGYEQYF
TRBV6-1	TRBJ1-6	-	-	TGTGCCAGCAAGGGCAGCAATTCACCCCTCCACTTT	CASKGSNSPLHF
TRBV7-2	TRBJ2-7	-	TRBD2	TGTGCCAGCAGCTTTGGACTAGCGGGGTCCCCCTCCTACGAGCAGTACTTC	CASSFGLAGSPSYEQYF
TRBV5-4	TRBJ1-2	-	-	TGTGCCAGCAGCCCCGACCAGCGAGCGTGGTGGGGCTACACCTTC	CASSPDQRAWWGYTF
TRBV18	TRBJ2-7	few	-	TGTGCCAGCTCACCACTGGGGCAGGCCCACTACGAGCAGTACTTC	CASSPLGQAHYEQYF
TRBV20-1	TRBJ2-7	many	TRBD2	TGCAGTGCCGAGGACCGGGACTACGGGAACTACGAGCAGTACTTC	CSAEDRDYGNYEQYF
TRBV6-1	TRBJ2-2	-	-	TGTGCCAGCAGCGAAGGTGGGAGGTCTCACACCGGGGAGCTGTTTTTT	CASSEGGRSHTGELFF
TRBV10-3	TRBJ1-4	-	TRBD1	TGTGCCATCAGTGTGGGGACAGGGGGCCTGAATGAAAAACTGTTTTTT	CAISVGTGGLNEKLFF
TRBV12-3/TRBV12-4	TRBJ2-7	few	-	TGTGCCAGCAGTTTAGCATCGGGCGCCGAGCAGTACTTC	CASSLASGAEQYF